The clone carrying this T cell receptor beta chain has a handful of counts. The PCR used 60 Vbeta and 13 Jbeta primers. Clones were sequenced by immunoSEQ multiplex PCR, and TCRdb holds only the in-frame ones, with some missing. The table has 200,000 or so clones, approximately 79% seen once; the top ten hold roughly 1.6%. The CDR3 is made up of 17 amino acids. Looked up from germline, CDR1 is SGDLS and CDR2 is YYNGEE. Trimming removed 4 bases at V and 0 bases at J, with 16 bases between. These data come from a study of cytomegalovirus exposure and HLA in healthy donors. The sequencing sample was made of PBMCs. This clonotype was sampled from a man aged 45-65 years in good health and CMV-seronegative. The genes are TRBV9 and TRBJ2-2; D unclear. The CDR3 protein is CASSPTGGTANTGELFF. As DNA, the CDR3 is TGTGCCAGCAGCCCAACTGGCGGCACCGCGAACACCGGGGAGCTGTTTTTT. The whole variable domain, filled in from reference TRBV9 and TRBJ2-2, reads DSGVTQTPKHLITATGQRVTLRCSPRSGDLSVYWYQQSLDQGLQFLIQYYNGEERAKGNILERFSAQQFPDLHSELNLSSLELGDSALYFCASSPTGGTANTGELFFGEGSRLTVL.